The 11 T cell receptor beta chains below all came from one sample that was sequenced in a study of T cells in tuberculosis. Repertoires were generated with immunoSEQ multiplex PCR, while TCRdb's copy carries only in-frame clones and drops some. The sample includes 25,000 to 35,000 clones, about 95% seen only once; the top ten take 2.4%. The sample comprised PBMCs. The receptor set was obtained from a donor between 10 and 35 years old with latent tuberculosis or without tuberculosis infection.

This clone was seen only a few times. The chain carries TRBV7-2 and TRBJ2-7; D may be TRBD1 (6 bases). Between the trimmed V and J ends, which lost 2 bases and 0 bases, there was a span of 11 bases. The CDR3 extends over 15 amino acids. Germline CDR1 SGHTA, CDR2 FQGNSA. The CDR3 loop reads CASSLNIGGSYEQYF. In nucleotides, the CDR3 is TGTGCCAGCAGCTTAAATATAGGGGGCTCCTACGAGCAGTACTTC.

The genes are TRBV5-1 and TRBJ2-7, with 9 bases matching TRBD1. The ends lost 2 bases at V and 2 bases at J; junction bases unmatched: 5. This CDR3 is built from 15 residues. CDR1 and CDR2 (germline): SGHRS, YFSETQ. The CDR3 reads CASSLEGQGTYEQYF. In DNA, the CDR3 is TGCGCCAGCAGCTTAGAGGGACAGGGTACCTACGAGCAGTACTTC.

Note on this clone: Different DNA sequences within this sample yield the same CDR3. V gene TRBV5-1 combines with J gene TRBJ2-3; TRBD2 aligns across 7 bases. With V trimmed by 4 bases and J by 2 bases, 4 bases remained unmatched. The CDR3 has 14 residues. The germline CDR1 and CDR2 sequences are SGHRS and YFSETQ. CDR3: CASSLGGVTDTQYF. In DNA form, the CDR3 reads TGCGCCAGCAGCCTGGGGGGGGTCACAGATACGCAGTATTTT. Filled out from reference TRBV5-1 and TRBJ2-3, the complete variable domain reads KAGVTQTPRYLIKTRGQQVTLSCSPISGHRSVSWYQQTPGQGLQFLFEYFSETQRNKGNFPGRFSGRQFSNSRSEMNVSTLELGDSALYLCASSLGGVTDTQYFGPGTRLTVL.

V usage is TRBV19 and J usage is TRBJ2-7, with 10 bases aligning to TRBD2. With 0 bases clipped from V and 2 bases from J, the junction kept 4 bases outside the gene matches. This CDR3 contains 16 residues. Per the germline V gene, CDR1 is LNHDA and CDR2 is SQIVND (reference sequence). CDR3 sequence: CASSIDLAGAPYEQYF. The CDR3 region has the DNA TGTGCCAGTAGTATAGACCTAGCGGGGGCTCCCTACGAGCAGTACTTC.

The J gene is TRBJ2-3, the V gene TRBV5-1; 11 positions agree with TRBD2. V was clipped by 5 bases and J by 3 bases; unmatched bases: 5. Looked up from germline, CDR1 is SGHRS and CDR2 is YFSETQ. This CDR3 contains 15 residues. CDR3 region: CASRILAGVTDTQYF. As DNA, the CDR3 is TGCGCCAGCAGGATACTAGCGGGGGTTACAGATACGCAGTATTTT.

The rearrangement uses TRBV5-4 and TRBJ2-3; 9 bases are shared with TRBD2. The V gene end was trimmed by 4 bases and the J gene end by 6 bases; junction bases not matched to a gene: 6. The CDR3 has 14 residues. Germline V gene sequence: CDR1 SGHNT, CDR2 YYREEE (reference sequence). This CDR3 reads CASSPRTSEDTQYF. CDR3 nucleotide sequence: TGTGCCAGCAGCCCTCGGACTAGCGAGGATACGCAGTATTTT.

V gene TRBV5-5 combines with J gene TRBJ1-1; no definite D call. V was cut by 0 bases and J by 1 base, with 10 bases left in between. The germline CDR1 and CDR2 sequences are SGHKS and YYEKEE (reference sequence). The CDR3 runs 15 residues. Here the CDR3 DNA reads TGTGCCAGCAGCTTGGGCCCTCAGGAGAACACTGAAGCTTTCTTT. This gives the protein CASSLGPQENTEAFF.

In this sample, this clone turned up once. V is TRBV5-1 and J is TRBJ2-7; 7 nucleotides match TRBD1. The V gene end was trimmed by 3 bases and the J gene end by 2 bases; junction bases not matched to a gene: 5. CDR3 size: 14 residues. CDR1 is SGHRS and CDR2 is YFSETQ in the germline V gene. The CDR3 spells CASSSGQAPYEQYF. The CDR3 DNA sequence: TGCGCCAGCAGCTCCGGACAGGCCCCCTACGAGCAGTACTTC. The variable domain in full, with the rest retrieved from reference TRBV5-1 and TRBJ2-7, is KAGVTQTPRYLIKTRGQQVTLSCSPISGHRSVSWYQQTPGQGLQFLFEYFSETQRNKGNFPGRFSGRQFSNSRSEMNVSTLELGDSALYLCASSSGQAPYEQYFGPGTRLTVT.

The CDR3 DNA sequence: TGTGCCAGCATCATGGCGGGGTCGTCCACTGAAGCTTTCTTT. It specifies CASIMAGSSTEAFF. The chain employs TRBV9 and TRBJ1-1; D remains unclear. From germline, CDR1 is SGDLS and CDR2 YYNGEE. The length of the CDR3 is 14 residues. V was pared by 6 bases and J by 4 bases, with 16 bases between.

The sample holds a few counts of this clone. CDR3 sequence reads: CASSPLAVEADTQYF. CDR3 sequence (DNA): TGTGCCAGCTCACCCCTAGCGGTCGAAGCAGATACGCAGTATTTT. The J gene is TRBJ2-3, the V gene TRBV18, with 7 positions matching TRBD2. Germline V CDR1 and CDR2: KGHSH, LQKENI. CDR3 size: 15 residues. V shed 3 bases and J 4 bases; nucleotides not matched to a gene: 7.

J is TRBJ2-3 and V is TRBV19, with 13 bases matching TRBD2. The length of the CDR3 is 16 residues. From germline, CDR1 is LNHDA and CDR2 SQIVND (reference sequence). V was pared by 4 bases and J by 1 base, with 2 bases of the junction left unmatched. In DNA, the CDR3 is TGTGCCAGTAGTAATGGACTAGCGGGGGGCACAGATACGCAGTATTTT. This codes for CASSNGLAGGTDTQYF.